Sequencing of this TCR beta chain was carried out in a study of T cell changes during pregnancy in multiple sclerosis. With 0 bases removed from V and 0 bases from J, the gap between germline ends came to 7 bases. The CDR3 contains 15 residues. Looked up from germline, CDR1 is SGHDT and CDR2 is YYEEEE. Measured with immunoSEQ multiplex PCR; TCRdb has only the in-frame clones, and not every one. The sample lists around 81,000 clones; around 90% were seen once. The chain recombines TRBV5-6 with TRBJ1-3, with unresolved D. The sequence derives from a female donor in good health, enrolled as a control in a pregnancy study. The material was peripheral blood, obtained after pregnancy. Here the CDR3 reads CASSLVGSSGNTIYF. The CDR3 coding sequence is TGTGCCAGCAGCTTGGTGGGGAGCTCTGGAAACACCATATATTTT.